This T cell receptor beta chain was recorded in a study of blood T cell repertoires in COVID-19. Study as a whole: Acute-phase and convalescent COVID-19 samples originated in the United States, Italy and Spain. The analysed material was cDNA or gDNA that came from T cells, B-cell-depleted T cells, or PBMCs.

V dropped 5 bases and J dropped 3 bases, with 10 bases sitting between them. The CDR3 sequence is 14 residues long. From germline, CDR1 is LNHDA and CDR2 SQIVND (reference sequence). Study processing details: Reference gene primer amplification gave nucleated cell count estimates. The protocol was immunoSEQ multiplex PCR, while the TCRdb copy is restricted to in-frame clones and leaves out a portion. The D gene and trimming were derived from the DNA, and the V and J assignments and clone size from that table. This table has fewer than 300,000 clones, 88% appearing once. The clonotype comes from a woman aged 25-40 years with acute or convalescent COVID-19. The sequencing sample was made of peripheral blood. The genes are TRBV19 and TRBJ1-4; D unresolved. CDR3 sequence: CASSRPGANEKLFF. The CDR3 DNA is TGTGCCAGTAGTCGACCGGGAGCTAATGAAAAACTGTTTTTT.